Below, 21 T cell receptor beta chains from the same sample are listed, as sequenced in a study of type 1 and type 2 diabetes patients. PCR was run on genomic DNA. Multiplex PCR with 30 forward and 13 reverse primers amplified the TCR beta CDR3. TCRdb used MiXCR to reprocess the multiplex PCR reads, holding one entry per CDR3 protein. The table shows 270,000 or so distinct CDR3 sequences, with around 47% occurring only once. The material sequenced was peripheral blood mononuclear cells (PBMCs). The source is a man younger than 35 with type 2 diabetes.

V and J are TRBV27 and TRBJ2-2; tentative D call: TRBD2 (5 bases). V lost 0 bases and J lost 0, with 11 bases in between. This CDR3 is 17 amino acids long. Germline loops: CDR1 MNHEY, CDR2 SMNVEV (reference sequence). CDR3 coding DNA: TGTGCCAGCAGTTTATCGGAGGTAACAGCGAACACCGGGGAGCTGTTTTTT. It specifies CASSLSEVTANTGELFF.

The chain is built from TRBV7-3 and TRBJ2-1; 7 bases are a match to TRBD1. Germline values: CDR1 SGHTA, CDR2 FQGTGA. The CDR3 spans 12 residues. The junction had 3 bases not matched to a gene; V was cut back by 2 bases and J by 11 bases. The CDR3, as DNA: TGTGCCAGCAGCTTAGGGGACAGTAAGCAGTTCTTC. This sequence encodes CASSLGDSKQFF.

This clonotype was recorded only once. The V and J genes are TRBV20-1 and TRBJ2-7; D is unclear. The germline V gene encodes CDR1 DFQATT and CDR2 SNEGSKA (reference sequence). The CDR3 loop spans 10 amino acids. The V and J ends lost 5 bases and 3 bases respectively, with 5 bases between them. The chain's CDR3 is CSAGYYEQYF. CDR3 bases: TGCAGTGCTGGTTACTACGAGCAGTACTTC.

This clonotype was picked up a small number of times. The chain combines TRBV6-6 with TRBJ2-6; D ambiguous. There are 14 residues in the CDR3. Looked up from germline, CDR1 is MNHNY and CDR2 is SVGAGI (reference sequence). The V and J ends lost 4 bases and 2 bases respectively, with 6 bases between them. CDR3 residues: CASSSAAGANVLTF. DNA for the CDR3: TGTGCCAGCAGTTCGGCGGCTGGGGCCAACGTCCTGACTTTC.

V is TRBV2 and J is TRBJ2-3, with TRBD2 matching 9 bases. V trimming: 7 bases; J trimming: 3 bases; junction bases outside the gene matches: 2. This CDR3 contains 13 residues. The germline gives CDR1 SNHLY, CDR2 FYNNEI. This CDR3 is CASNSGRTDTQYF. For the CDR3, the DNA is TGTGCCAGCAATAGCGGGAGAACAGATACGCAGTATTTT.

The rearrangement uses TRBV12-3 or TRBV12-4 and TRBJ2-2; tentatively, D is TRBD2 (6 bases). This CDR3 region has 12 residues. V dropped 1 base and J dropped 12 bases, with 9 bases sitting between them. CDR3 sequence reads: CASSLGGGKLFF. The DNA for the CDR3 is TGTGCCAGCAGTTTAGGAGGAGGGAAGCTGTTTTTT.

V and J are TRBV7-3 and TRBJ2-2; D is undetermined. The length of the CDR3 is 14 residues. V lost 3 bases, J lost 1 base, and 6 bases lay in between. Germline-derived CDR1 and CDR2 are SGHTA and FQGTGA. The CDR3 DNA is TGTGCCAGCAGCTTCGGGTTGAACACCGGGGAGCTGTTTTTT. Residues: CASSFGLNTGELFF.

A note on this clonotype: With a much larger clone just one base away, this may be a read error. The V and J genes are TRBV25-1 and TRBJ1-4; D is uncertain. The CDR3 has 15 amino acids. The germline CDR1 and CDR2 sequences are MGHDK and SYGVNS. CDR3 nucleotides: TGTGCCAGCAGTGAAATAGGACGGATGAATGAAGAACTGTTTTTT. Residues: CASSEIGRMNEELFF. Variable domain in full (rest from reference TRBV25-1 and TRBJ1-4): EADIYQTPRYLVIGTGKKITLECSQTMGHDKMYWYQQDPGMELHLIHYSYGVNSTEKGDLSSESTVSRIRTEHFPLTLESARPSHTSQYLCASSEIGRMNEELFFGSGTQLSVL.

The chain combines TRBV6-4 with TRBJ1-5; D is ambiguous. V lost 5 bases, J lost 2 bases, and 19 bases lay in between. Germline CDR1 reads MRHNA; CDR2 reads SNTAGT. The CDR3 extends over 17 amino acids. The CDR3 DNA is TGTGCCAGCAGTTACGGCGGACTCCAGTCGGGCAATCAGCCCCAGCATTTT. Translation: CASSYGGLQSGNQPQHF.

This clonotype was recorded a few times. The rearrangement joins TRBV10-3 to TRBJ2-7, with 14 bases identical to TRBD2. The trim removed 2 bases at V and 6 bases at J, leaving 9 bases unmatched. Germline assignment: CDR1 ENHRY and CDR2 SYGVKD. The CDR3 length is 17 residues. The DNA of the CDR3 is TGTGCCATCAGTGAGGTGACTAGCGGGAGGGTTTCAGGCGAGCAGTACTTC. This sequence encodes CAISEVTSGRVSGEQYF.

As to this clonotype: This may arise from a read error, as a much more abundant clone is one base away. The CDR3 coding sequence is TGTGCCATCAGAGACACCGGGACAGACGTCGAGCAGTACTTC. As protein: CAIRDTGTDVEQYF. The rearrangement links TRBV10-3 to TRBJ2-7; TRBD1 aligns across 7 bases. CDR1 is ENHRY and CDR2 is SYGVKD in the germline V gene. J lost 6 bases, V lost 6 bases, and 11 bases had no gene match. CDR3 length equals 14 residues.

Only a few counts were recorded for this clonotype. The rearrangement links TRBV5-1 to TRBJ2-5, with 7 bases lining up with TRBD1. Germline loops: CDR1 SGHRS, CDR2 YFSETQ. The CDR3 has 15 residues. With V trimmed by 4 bases and J by 5 bases, 11 bases remained unmatched. The CDR3 loop reads CASSPAYRGRETQYF. The DNA of the CDR3 is TGCGCCAGCAGCCCGGCTTACAGGGGTAGGGAGACCCAGTACTTC.

This clonotype turned up a few times. V gene TRBV7-6 combines with J gene TRBJ2-3; 9 bases align to TRBD2. Germline V CDR1 and CDR2: SGHVS, FNYEAQ. After removal of 0 bases from V and 6 bases from J, the junction contained 10 bases not matched to a gene. CDR3 length: 17 residues. CDR3 residues: CASSLAARGGISDTQYF. CDR3 nucleotide sequence: TGTGCCAGCAGCTTAGCGGCGCGGGGGGGCATTTCGGATACGCAGTATTTT.

The rearrangement links TRBV7-2 to TRBJ1-5, with D possibly being TRBD1 (5 bases). V was clipped by 2 bases and J by 3 bases, with 11 bases between them. The germline CDR1 and CDR2 sequences are SGHTA and FQGNSA. CDR3 length: 15 amino acids. The CDR3 here is CASSLSGRANQPQHF. In DNA, the CDR3 is TGTGCCAGCAGCTTATCAGGGCGAGCCAATCAGCCCCAGCATTTT.

The chain combines TRBV27 with TRBJ2-7; D is possibly TRBD2 (7 bases). This CDR3 has 16 amino acids. With 6 bases removed from V and 2 bases from J, the gap between germline ends came to 20 bases. The germline V gene encodes CDR1 MNHEY and CDR2 SMNVEV (reference sequence). CDR3 nucleotide sequence: TGTGCCAGCAGCCCCTGGGGGGGGGCGTGGACCTACGAGCAGTACTTC. Protein sequence: CASSPWGGAWTYEQYF.

The rearrangement uses TRBV6-1 and TRBJ2-5; weak D call: TRBD2 (5 bases). Trimming stripped 6 bases from V and 5 bases from J, with 19 bases between. Germline CDR1 is MNHNS and CDR2 is SASEGT. The CDR3 length is 15 residues. For the CDR3, the DNA is TGTGCCAGCAGCGCTGAGGGAAGGGCGTGGGAGACCCAGTACTTC. Translated, it gives CASSAEGRAWETQYF.

This clonotype was observed many times. V is TRBV2 and J is TRBJ1-1; D is unclear. Germline V gives CDR1 SNHLY, CDR2 FYNNEI. This CDR3 region has 11 residues. V lost 7 bases and J 5 bases, leaving 8 bases between the germline ends. The CDR3 loop is CASTEWTEAFF. DNA of the CDR3: TGTGCCAGCACCGAATGGACTGAAGCTTTCTTT.

This clonotype was picked up a small number of times. The V gene is TRBV28, the J gene TRBJ2-7, with D maybe TRBD1 (6 bases). The CDR3 length is 17 residues. Germline V gives CDR1 MDHEN, CDR2 SYDVKM. With 7 bases removed from V and 2 bases from J, the gap between germline ends came to 24 bases. In nucleotides, the CDR3 is TGTGCCAGCACCTTAGGGGCCACCCGGGACATACCCTACGAGCAGTACTTC. Amino acid sequence: CASTLGATRDIPYEQYF.

The chain is built from TRBV29-1 and TRBJ2-1; 9 bases align to TRBD2. The CDR3 is made up of 17 amino acids. Per the germline V gene, CDR1 is SQVTM and CDR2 is ANQGSEA. Trimming took 4 bases from V and 8 from J; bases not matched to a gene: 18. Here the CDR3 DNA reads TGCAGCGTTGGGATGGTTAGCGGGAGCCTTTTCCCTCATGAGCAGTTCTTC. Translation gives CSVGMVSGSLFPHEQFF.

On this clonotype: A single base separates this from a much larger clone, so it may be a read error. The CDR3 spells CAWGQLNSPLHF. The CDR3 region has the DNA TGTGCCTGGGGTCAGTTAAATTCACCCCTCCACTTT. V gene TRBV30 combines with J gene TRBJ1-6; D is uncertain. Trimming pared 5 bases from V and 7 bases from J, leaving 9 bases between. Per germline, CDR1 GTSNPN and CDR2 SVGIG (reference sequence). There are 12 residues in the CDR3. Based on the CDR3 plus reference TRBV30 and TRBJ1-6, the full variable domain is SQTIHQWPATLVQPVGSPLSLECTVEGTSNPNLYWYRQAAGRGLQLLFYSVGIGQISSEVPQNLSASRPQDRQFILSSKKLLLSDSGFYLCAWGQLNSPLHFGNGTRLTVT.

This clonotype was seen a handful of times. The chain uses TRBV7-2 and TRBJ1-1; no clear D gene. Per the germline V gene, CDR1 is SGHTA and CDR2 is FQGNSA. The CDR3 is made up of 8 amino acids. V lost 5 bases to trimming and J lost 8 bases, with 0 bases between them. The CDR3 sequence: CASSEAFF. The DNA for the CDR3 is TGTGCCAGCAGCGAAGCTTTCTTT.